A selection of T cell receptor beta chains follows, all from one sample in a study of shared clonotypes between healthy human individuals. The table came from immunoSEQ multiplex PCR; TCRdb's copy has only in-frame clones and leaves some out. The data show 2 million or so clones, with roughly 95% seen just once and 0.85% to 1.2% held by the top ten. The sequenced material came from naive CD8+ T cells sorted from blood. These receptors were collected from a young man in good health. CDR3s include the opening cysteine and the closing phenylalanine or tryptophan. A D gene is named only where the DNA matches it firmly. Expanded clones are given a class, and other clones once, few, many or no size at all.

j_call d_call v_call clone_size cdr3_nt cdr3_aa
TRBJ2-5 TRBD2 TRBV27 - TGTGCCAGCAGCCCTAGCGGGGACGAGACCCAGTACTTC CASSPSGDETQYF
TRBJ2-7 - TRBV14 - TGTGCCAGCAGCCAAGGAGACTACGAGCAGTACTTC CASSQGDYEQYF
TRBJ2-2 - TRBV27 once TGTGCCAGCAGTTTCAGCGTGACCGGGGAGCTGTTTTTT CASSFSVTGELFF
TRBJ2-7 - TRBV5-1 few TGCGCCAGCAGCTTGACAGGGCTCTACGAGCAGTACTTC CASSLTGLYEQYF
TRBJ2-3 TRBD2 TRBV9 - TGTGCCAGCAGCGTAGATTGGGCGGGAGGAGATACGCAGTATTTT CASSVDWAGGDTQYF
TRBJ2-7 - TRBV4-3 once TGCGCCAGCAGCCAAGAATTTGGCCAGACCTACGAGCAGTACTTC CASSQEFGQTYEQYF
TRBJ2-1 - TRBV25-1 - TGTGCCAGCAGTGATTTTAAGGAAAGCTCCTACAATGAGCAGTTCTTC CASSDFKESSYNEQFF
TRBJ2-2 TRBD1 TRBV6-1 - TGTGCCAGCAGTTCCCGGGACAGGGCTCCCGGGGAGCTGTTTTTT CASSSRDRAPGELFF
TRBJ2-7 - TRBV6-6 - TGTGCCAGCAGTTACTCGATCGGGTACGAGCAGTACTTC CASSYSIGYEQYF
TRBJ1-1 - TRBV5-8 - TGTGCCAGCAGCTATAGACGGACTGAAGCTTTCTTT CASSYRRTEAFF
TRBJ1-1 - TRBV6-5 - TGTGCCAGCAGTTACTCGGGGGCTAACACTGAAGCTTTCTTT CASSYSGANTEAFF
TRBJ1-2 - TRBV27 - TGTGCCAGCAGTTTAATAGACTCCGGGGGCTACACCTTC CASSLIDSGGYTF
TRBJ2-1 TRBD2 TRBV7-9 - TGTGCCAGCAGCTGGACTAGTGAGCAGTTCTTC CASSWTSEQFF
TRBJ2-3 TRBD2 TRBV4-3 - TGCGCCAGCAGCCAAGAGGGACTAGCGGGCCCTCCTTACACAGATACGCAGTATTTT CASSQEGLAGPPYTDTQYF
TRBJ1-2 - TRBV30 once TGTGCCCGGCGGGGCGCGATGGTAGGCTACACCTTC CARRGAMVGYTF
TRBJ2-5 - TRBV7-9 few TGTGCCAGCAGCGAAGAGGGGGTCCTAGCCTCCTTTAGTCCCCAGTACTTC CASSEEGVLASFSPQYF
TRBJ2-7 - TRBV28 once TGTGCCAGCAGTTTCGGGGTATCCTACGAGCAGTACTTC CASSFGVSYEQYF
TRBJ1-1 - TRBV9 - TGTGCCAGCAGCGTAGCAAGTTTCCCGGGAGCCGAAGCTTTCTTT CASSVASFPGAEAFF
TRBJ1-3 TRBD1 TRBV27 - TGTGCCAGCATGACAGGGGTAGGCGGAAACACCATATATTTT CASMTGVGGNTIYF
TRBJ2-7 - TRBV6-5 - TGTGCCAGCAGTTACTTTGCTCTTGGGAGCCACGAGCAGTACTTC CASSYFALGSHEQYF
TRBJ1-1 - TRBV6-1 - TGTGCCAGCAGTGGGATCCACGGGGAGCCGGGCACTGAAGCTTTCTTT CASSGIHGEPGTEAFF
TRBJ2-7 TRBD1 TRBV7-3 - TGTGCCAGCAGCTTAGACAGGGGTCACGAGCAGTACTTC CASSLDRGHEQYF
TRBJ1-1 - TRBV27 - TGTGCCAGCAGTTTAGAGTCCAGGGCCACTGAAGCTTTCTTT CASSLESRATEAFF
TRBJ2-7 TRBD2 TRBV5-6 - TGTGCCAGCAGCTTGGGGACTAGCGCCACTGCAATCTCCTACGAGCAGTACTTC CASSLGTSATAISYEQYF
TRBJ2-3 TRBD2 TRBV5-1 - TGCGCCAGCTCCGGGAGGGGCGCTAGCACAGATACGCAGTATTTT CASSGRGASTDTQYF